The table lists the clone carrying this T cell receptor (beta chain) with many counts. Diagnoses were made from clinical symptoms, serum measures (thyroxine and TRAb), thyroid ultrasound and orbital computed tomography. The PBMCs were taken from around 9.1 ml of fresh peripheral blood. The entry originates in a study of T cells in Graves' hyperthyroidism and ophthalmopathy. Trimming took off 5 bases at V and 8 bases at J, with 16 bases between the two ends. Germline assignment: CDR1 SGHVS and CDR2 FNYEAQ. CDR3 length: 14 residues. Amplification of TCR beta CDR3 regions used RNA as the template. TCR CDR3 regions were first amplified by RT-PCR with HTBI primers. Each CDR3 protein gets one entry after TCRdb re-called the multiplex PCR reads with MiXCR. The sample comprises nearly 600,000 distinct CDR3 sequences, over 11% of which are singletons, and approximately 5.7% rests with the top ten.

The sequence derives from a woman aged 25-40 years with Graves' hyperthyroidism that later progressed to Graves' ophthalmopathy. This chain uses TRBV7-6 with TRBJ2-1; D uncertain. The specimen was blood. The chain's CDR3 is CASSLTLSADEQFF. Written as DNA, the CDR3 is TGTGCCAGCAGCCTGACGTTAAGCGCGGATGAGCAGTTCTTC.